These 28 T cell receptor beta chains were all obtained from the same sample, sequenced in a study of blood T cell repertoires in COVID-19. TCRdb's copy holds only in-frame clones and misses some; the assay was immunoSEQ multiplex PCR. The sample holds over 75,000 clones, over 90% seen once. Sample: peripheral blood. Source of these receptors: a man in his fifties or sixties with acute or convalescent COVID-19.

The chain joins TRBV20-1 to TRBJ1-2, with D unclear. CDR3 length equals 11 residues. The germline V gene has CDR1 DFQATT and CDR2 SNEGSKA (reference sequence). V was cut by 3 bases and J by 5 bases, with 7 bases left in between. In DNA, the CDR3 is TGCAGTGCTAGGGGCGCATATGGCTACACCTTC. Translated: CSARGAYGYTF.

This chain joins TRBV2 and TRBJ1-5, with 7 bases lining up with TRBD1. Germline trimming cut 7 bases from V and 4 bases from J; bases unmatched to any gene: 10. The CDR3 is made up of 15 amino acids. Per the germline V gene, CDR1 is SNHLY and CDR2 is FYNNEI. CDR3 sequence (DNA): TGTGCCAGCATGGTAGGACAGGTGGGAAATCAGCCCCAGCATTTT. Its protein is CASMVGQVGNQPQHF.

The chain combines TRBV19 with TRBJ2-7; 8 nucleotides align to TRBD2. Germline assignment: CDR1 LNHDA and CDR2 SQIVND (reference sequence). V shed 5 bases and J 0 bases; nucleotides not matched to a gene: 3. The CDR3 length is 14 residues. The CDR3 bases are TGTGCCAGTAGTGGACTAGCAAGCTCCTACGAGCAGTACTTC. Its protein product is CASSGLASSYEQYF.

V gene TRBV28 combines with J gene TRBJ1-4; no clear D. Germline V gene sequence: CDR1 MDHEN, CDR2 SYDVKM. Trimming stripped 5 bases from V and 11 bases from J, with 9 bases between. This CDR3 is 11 amino acids long. CDR3 DNA: TGTGCCAGCAGTCCTTCTAGGAAACTGTTTTTT. This sequence encodes CASSPSRKLFF.

The DNA of the CDR3 is TGTGCCACCAGTGACACCAGAAAATACAATGAGCAGTTCTTC. Translating it yields CATSDTRKYNEQFF. The chain carries TRBV24-1 and TRBJ2-1; D ambiguous. V was shortened by 4 bases and J by 4 bases, with 10 bases between the two germline ends. The CDR3 is made up of 14 amino acids. CDR1 KGHDR and CDR2 SFDVKD come from the germline V gene.

This chain connects TRBV19 to TRBJ1-4; TRBD1 agrees at 8 bases. This CDR3 has 15 amino acids. The germline gives CDR1 LNHDA, CDR2 SQIVND (reference sequence). V was clipped by 5 bases and J by 8 bases; unmatched bases: 10. In DNA form, the CDR3 reads TGTGCCAGTAGTTTCCTGGACAGGGTTGGAGAAAAACTGTTTTTT. It yields the protein CASSFLDRVGEKLFF.

This rearrangement joins TRBV5-1 to TRBJ2-7; D gene ambiguous. CDR3 length: 15 residues. The germline CDR1 and CDR2 sequences are SGHRS and YFSETQ. V shed 4 bases and J shed 5 bases, with 19 bases lying between them. CDR3 in amino acids: CASSRSRLEGNEQYF. The CDR3 DNA follows: TGCGCCAGCAGCCGTAGCCGGTTAGAAGGAAACGAGCAGTACTTC. Based on the CDR3 plus reference TRBV5-1 and TRBJ2-7, the full variable domain is KAGVTQTPRYLIKTRGQQVTLSCSPISGHRSVSWYQQTPGQGLQFLFEYFSETQRNKGNFPGRFSGRQFSNSRSEMNVSTLELGDSALYLCASSRSRLEGNEQYFGPGTRLTVT.

The V gene is TRBV7-6, the J gene TRBJ2-5; TRBD1 agrees at 7 bases. CDR1 SGHVS and CDR2 FNYEAQ come from the germline V gene. This CDR3 is 14 amino acids long. The ends lost 3 bases at V and 1 base at J; junction bases unmatched: 2. The DNA for the CDR3 is TGTGCCAGCAGCTTCGACAGGGTCCAAGAGACCCAGTACTTC. Amino acid sequence: CASSFDRVQETQYF.

The V and J genes are TRBV7-8 and TRBJ2-5, with 9 bases aligning to TRBD2. Germline V gene data show CDR1 as SGHVS and CDR2 as FQNEAQ. This CDR3 contains 20 residues. J lost 3 bases, V lost 4 bases, and 21 bases had no gene match. CDR3 DNA sequence: TGTGCCAGCAGCTCTAGTGGGGGAGTGGCGAGCGGGAGGTTGAAAGAGACCCAGTACTTC. Amino acid sequence: CASSSSGGVASGRLKETQYF.

This clone occurred once. This chain connects TRBV30 to TRBJ2-7, with 7 bases lining up with TRBD1. V shed 2 bases, J shed 7 bases, and the junction held 8 bases outside the gene matches. CDR1 and CDR2 (germline): GTSNPN, SVGIG (reference sequence). The CDR3 contains 13 residues. The CDR3 loop reads CAWSPDREREQYF. In DNA, the CDR3 is TGTGCCTGGAGTCCTGACAGGGAAAGAGAGCAGTACTTC.

The chain has TRBV2 and TRBJ1-6; 7 bases line up with TRBD1. In germline, CDR1 is SNHLY, CDR2 FYNNEI. The V gene end was trimmed by 4 bases and the J gene end by 9 bases; junction bases not matched to a gene: 3. The CDR3 loop spans 13 amino acids. The CDR3 DNA reads as TGTGCCAGCAGTGGACAGGGAAGTTCACCCCTCCACTTT. This gives the protein CASSGQGSSPLHF.

The gene calls are TRBV13 and TRBJ1-6; TRBD1 matches at 9 bases. J lost 5 bases, V lost 5 bases, and 7 bases had no gene match. CDR3 length equals 16 residues. CDR1 and CDR2 from the germline V gene are PRHDT and FYEKMQ (reference sequence). The CDR3 reads CASSLGQGKNNSPLHF. As DNA, the CDR3 is TGTGCCAGCAGCCTGGGACAGGGAAAAAATAATTCACCCCTCCACTTT.

The chain employs TRBV12-3 or TRBV12-4 and TRBJ2-7; no clear D. Between the trimmed V and J ends, which lost 6 bases and 3 bases, there was a span of 9 bases. The CDR3 runs to 12 residues. CDR3 sequence (DNA): TGTGCCAGCAGCCTAAGGAGCTACGAGCAGTACTTC. Its protein product is CASSLRSYEQYF.

This sequence joins TRBV6-5 and TRBJ1-4; tentatively, D is TRBD1 (6 bases). The germline gives CDR1 MNHEY, CDR2 SVGAGI. The CDR3 totals 15 residues. With 6 bases removed from V and 3 bases from J, the gap between germline ends came to 14 bases. The CDR3 loop is CASSNNRASNEKLFF. The CDR3 nucleotides read TGTGCCAGCAGCAACAACAGGGCCTCTAATGAAAAACTGTTTTTT.

The chain links TRBV20-1 to TRBJ2-1; no definite D call. This CDR3 spans 11 amino acids. Germline V gives CDR1 DFQATT, CDR2 SNEGSKA (reference sequence). The V end was cut by 5 bases, the J end by 7 bases, with 9 bases between. Written as DNA, the CDR3 is TGCAGTGCTTCGACTCCTAATGAGCAGTTCTTC. As protein: CSASTPNEQFF.

The V gene is TRBV6-5, the J gene TRBJ1-2; the D gene is possibly TRBD1 (6 bases). The germline V gene encodes CDR1 MNHEY and CDR2 SVGAGI. Trimming left V 5 bases short and J 2 bases short, with 15 bases between. This CDR3 is built from 15 residues. In DNA form, the CDR3 reads TGTGCCAGCAGTATCAATCGGGACATAAACTATGGCTACACCTTC. Translated, it gives CASSINRDINYGYTF.

This clone was counted between two and nine times. The chain has TRBV18 and TRBJ2-1; 13 bases match TRBD2. CDR1 and CDR2 from the germline V gene are KGHSH and LQKENI. Trimming took 3 bases from V and 7 from J; bases not matched to a gene: 12. This CDR3 spans 18 amino acids. DNA of the CDR3: TGTGCCAGCTCACCCCTCCGCGGACTAGCGGGAGAAAGGAATGAGCAGTTCTTC. Translated: CASSPLRGLAGERNEQFF.

The chain's CDR3 is CASSQKTSGKTDTQYF. As DNA, the CDR3 is TGTGCCAGCAGCCAGAAGACTAGCGGGAAAACAGATACGCAGTATTTT. The chain uses TRBV3-1 (or the pseudogene TRBV3-2) and TRBJ2-3; 11 bases are a match to TRBD2. CDR3 length: 16 amino acids. Germline lookup yields CDR1 LGHDT and CDR2 YNNKEL (reference sequence). With 3 bases clipped from V and 3 bases from J, the junction kept 5 bases outside the gene matches.

The chain uses TRBV3-1 (or the pseudogene TRBV3-2) and TRBJ2-5; TRBD2 matches at 10 bases. After removal of 3 bases from V and 4 bases from J, the junction contained 5 bases not matched to a gene. The CDR3 loop spans 15 amino acids. Germline V CDR1 and CDR2: LGHDT, YNNKEL (reference sequence). The CDR3 reads CASSHRAGGRETQYF. CDR3 DNA: TGTGCCAGCAGCCACCGAGCGGGAGGGAGAGAGACCCAGTACTTC.

The chain recombines TRBV30 with TRBJ2-1, with 10 positions matching TRBD2. Germline CDR1 GTSNPN, CDR2 SVGIG (reference sequence). V lost 3 bases, J lost 2 bases, and 7 bases stayed unmatched. CDR3 length: 16 amino acids. The CDR3, as DNA: TGTGCCTGGAGCGGTGTAGCGGGAGGCCCCTACAATGAGCAGTTCTTC. Its protein is CAWSGVAGGPYNEQFF.

The rearrangement uses TRBV11-3 and TRBJ2-7; no clear D. V shed 5 bases and J shed 2 bases, with 13 bases lying between them. The CDR3 is 14 residues long. Germline CDR1 SGHNT, CDR2 YENEEA. In nucleotides, the CDR3 is TGTGCCAGCAGCACGACACGGAAACCCTACGAGCAGTACTTC. Translating gives CASSTTRKPYEQYF.

This chain links TRBV18 with TRBJ2-3; TRBD2 is a possible D gene (5 bases). The CDR3 has 15 amino acids. Looked up from germline, CDR1 is KGHSH and CDR2 is LQKENI. The V and J ends lost 3 bases and 1 base respectively, with 11 bases between them. The CDR3 region is CASSPPGGRTDTQYF. DNA for the CDR3: TGTGCCAGCTCACCCCCAGGAGGACGCACAGATACGCAGTATTTT.

The chain has TRBV30 and TRBJ2-7, with D perhaps matching TRBD2 (5 bases). V was shortened by 2 bases and J by 7 bases, with 15 bases between the two germline ends. From germline, CDR1 is GTSNPN and CDR2 SVGIG (reference sequence). This CDR3 has 13 amino acids. CDR3 in amino acids: CAWSLSSGIEQYF. In DNA form, the CDR3 reads TGTGCCTGGAGTTTATCATCCGGGATAGAGCAGTACTTC.

The chain recombines TRBV9 with TRBJ2-1; TRBD2 is a possible D gene (6 bases). This CDR3 is 17 amino acids long. V gave up 4 bases and J gave up 0 bases, with 17 bases separating them. CDR1 is SGDLS and CDR2 is YYNGEE in the germline V gene. CDR3 bases: TGTGCCAGCAGCCCACCCCGTACCGGGAGCTCCTACAATGAGCAGTTCTTC. Encoded protein: CASSPPRTGSSYNEQFF. The full variable domain, rest sourced from reference TRBV9 and TRBJ2-1, is DSGVTQTPKHLITATGQRVTLRCSPRSGDLSVYWYQQSLDQGLQFLIQYYNGEERAKGNILERFSAQQFPDLHSELNLSSLELGDSALYFCASSPPRTGSSYNEQFFGPGTRLTVL.

V is TRBV28 and J is TRBJ2-5; 12 bases fit TRBD1. J lost 6 bases, V lost 4 bases, and 6 bases had no gene match. This CDR3 contains 15 residues. Per the germline V gene, CDR1 is MDHEN and CDR2 is SYDVKM. The CDR3 DNA reads as TGTGCCAGCAGTTCTGGGACAGGGGGCATAAAGACCCAGTACTTC. This gives the protein CASSSGTGGIKTQYF.

The chain combines TRBV9 with TRBJ2-3; 9 bases line up with TRBD2. The V gene's germline CDR1 is SGDLS and CDR2 YYNGEE. Trimming cost V 0 bases and J 2 bases; bases outside gene matches: 4. This CDR3 spans 16 amino acids. The CDR3 DNA reads as TGTGCCAGCAGCGTAGGGGCGGGAGGGAACACAGATACGCAGTATTTT. Translating gives CASSVGAGGNTDTQYF.

The chain recombines TRBV6-7 with TRBJ2-6; weak D call: TRBD1 (6 bases). TRBV6-7 is noted as an ORF with a role that remains uncertain. CDR3 length: 19 residues. V was pared by 0 bases and J by 4 bases, with 19 bases between. In DNA form, the CDR3 reads TGTGCCAGCAGTTACTCGAAAACGGCAGGGGTGTGGGGGGCCAACGTCCTGACTTTC. Translating gives CASSYSKTAGVWGANVLTF.

This chain joins TRBV14 and TRBJ2-3; 11 positions agree with TRBD1. V lost 2 bases, J lost 0 bases, and 16 bases stayed unmatched. This CDR3 has 21 amino acids. Germline CDR1 SGHDN, CDR2 FVKESK. DNA of the CDR3: TGTGCCAGCAGCCAATGGACAGGGGGCGACCTCAGAAAACCTAGCACAGATACGCAGTATTTT. Its protein product is CASSQWTGGDLRKPSTDTQYF.